The 24 T cell receptor beta chains presented below share a single source sample, sequenced in a study of Graves' ophthalmopathy and Graves' hyperthyroidism. Scientists amplified the TCR beta CDR3 regions from RNA transcripts. HTBI primers were employed in first-round RT-PCR, then a second-round multiplex PCR followed. TCRdb re-analysed the multiplex PCR reads in MiXCR, keeping a single row per CDR3 protein. The sample consists of almost 750,000 distinct CDR3 sequences, 40% of them appearing once. Sequencing input: peripheral blood. All receptors derive from an adult man with Graves' ophthalmopathy.

As for this clonotype: A single base separates this from a much larger clone, so it may be a read error. The chain links TRBV10-1 to TRBJ2-7, with D possibly matching TRBD2 (6 bases). Germline V gene sequence: CDR1 WNHNN, CDR2 SYGVQD (reference sequence). The CDR3 has 15 amino acids. The CDR3 DNA follows: TGTGCCATCAGTGAGTCAGGGCGGGACGGCGACGAGCAGTACTTC. Amino acid sequence: CAISESGRDGDEQYF.

The sample holds many counts of this clonotype. The rearrangement uses TRBV7-9 and TRBJ2-6, with TRBD1 as a possible D gene (5 bases). CDR1 SEHNR and CDR2 FQNEAQ come from the germline V gene (reference sequence). The CDR3 has 15 residues. V lost 4 bases to trimming and J lost 0 bases, with 7 bases between them. In DNA, the CDR3 is TGTGCCAGCAGCTCAGACAGCTCTGGGGCCAACGTCCTGACTTTC. Residues: CASSSDSSGANVLTF. The whole variable domain, remainder taken from reference TRBV7-9 and TRBJ2-6, is DTGVSQNPRHKITKRGQNVTFRCDPISEHNRLYWYRQTLGQGPEFLTYFQNEAQLEKSRLLSDRFSAERPKGSFSTLEIQRTEQGDSAMYLCASSSDSSGANVLTFGAGSRLTVL.

In this sample, this clonotype turned up a few times. The chain carries TRBV7-9 and TRBJ2-5, with 10 bases fitting TRBD2. Looked up from germline, CDR1 is SEHNR and CDR2 is FQNEAQ (reference sequence). The CDR3 is 15 amino acids. Trimming cost V 5 bases and J 5 bases; bases outside gene matches: 8. The CDR3 sequence is CASSQPAGGPETQYF. CDR3 bases: TGTGCCAGCAGCCAACCAGCGGGAGGGCCGGAGACCCAGTACTTC. Together with reference TRBV7-9 and TRBJ2-5, the CDR3 gives the full variable domain: DTGVSQNPRHKITKRGQNVTFRCDPISEHNRLYWYRQTLGQGPEFLTYFQNEAQLEKSRLLSDRFSAERPKGSFSTLEIQRTEQGDSAMYLCASSQPAGGPETQYFGPGTRLLVL.

This clonotype came up a few times. V gene TRBV7-9 combines with J gene TRBJ2-3, with 10 bases fitting TRBD2. The CDR3 is 16 residues long. Germline V gene lookup returns CDR1 SEHNR and CDR2 FQNEAQ (reference sequence). V dropped 4 bases and J dropped 1; count of bases not matched to a gene: 5. CDR3 sequence reads: CASSSFGLAGTDTQYF. The CDR3, as DNA: TGTGCCAGCAGCTCCTTTGGACTAGCGGGCACAGATACGCAGTATTTT.

To note about this clonotype: The conserved phenylalanine or tryptophan is not found at the CDR3 terminus, so this likely reflects a read error. The chain carries TRBV7-9 and TRBJ1-2; D perhaps matches TRBD1 (6 bases). The CDR3 has 13 amino acids. Germline loops: CDR1 SEHNR, CDR2 FQNEAQ (reference sequence). CDR3 sequence: CASSGLQGDGYTL. DNA of the CDR3: TGCGCCAGCAGCGGTCTACAGGGTGATGGCTACACCCTC.

This clonotype was recorded many times. Here the CDR3 reads CASGANVLTF. The CDR3 DNA follows: TGTGCCAGCGGGGCCAACGTCCTGACTTTC. The chain links TRBV5-5 to TRBJ2-6; D unresolved. There are 10 residues in the CDR3. Trimming stripped 7 bases from V and 4 bases from J, with 0 bases between. CDR1 and CDR2 (germline): SGHKS, YYEKEE (reference sequence).

This clonotype has only a few counts. This chain connects TRBV20-1 to TRBJ2-7; 8 bases agree with TRBD2. CDR1 and CDR2 from the germline V gene are DFQATT and SNEGSKA (reference sequence). CDR3 size: 15 residues. J gave up 7 bases and V 2 bases, and 13 bases lay outside the gene matches. The CDR3 DNA reads TGCAGTGCTAGACCATTTAGCGGGGCAGGGAATGAGCAGTACTTC. Translation: CSARPFSGAGNEQYF.

The chain combines TRBV27 with TRBJ2-7; TRBD2 aligns across 9 bases. Per the germline V gene, CDR1 is MNHEY and CDR2 is SMNVEV (reference sequence). The ends lost 6 bases at V and 2 bases at J; junction bases unmatched: 8. CDR3 length equals 15 residues. Here the CDR3 DNA reads TGTGCCAGCAGGACTAGCGGATCACTGACCTACGAGCAGTACTTC. This encodes CASRTSGSLTYEQYF.

V is TRBV20-1 and J is TRBJ2-7; a weak D match, TRBD2 (6 bases). V was cut by 6 bases and J by 6 bases, with 12 bases left in between. The germline gives CDR1 DFQATT, CDR2 SNEGSKA (reference sequence). CDR3 size: 11 residues. CDR3 DNA sequence: TGCAGTGCGAGGAGGGCTGGCGAGCAGTACTTC. It is translated as CSARRAGEQYF.

The chain uses TRBV19 and TRBJ1-5; 7 nucleotides match TRBD1. The length of the CDR3 is 19 residues. Germline V gene sequence: CDR1 LNHDA, CDR2 SQIVND (reference sequence). The V gene end was trimmed by 6 bases and the J gene end by 4 bases; junction bases not matched to a gene: 21. The CDR3 bases are TGTGCCAGTAGGAAAAGGGACAGTGGGACGACCTTTCTAAATCAGCCCCAGCATTTT. Residues: CASRKRDSGTTFLNQPQHF.

The V call is TRBV24-1, the J call TRBJ2-3; the D is unclear. Germline CDR1 KGHDR, CDR2 SFDVKD. This CDR3 region has 13 residues. V lost 3 bases, J lost 6 bases, and 9 bases lay in between. The CDR3 region is CATSDTSHDTQYF. CDR3 in DNA: TGTGCCACCAGTGATACTTCTCACGATACGCAGTATTTT.

The chain recombines TRBV20-1 with TRBJ2-7; D unresolved. The germline V gene encodes CDR1 DFQATT and CDR2 SNEGSKA (reference sequence). The CDR3 length is 11 residues. V lost 3 bases, J lost 6 bases, and 9 bases lay in between. The CDR3 here is CSARRTLEQYF. CDR3 DNA sequence: TGCAGTGCTAGGCGCACCCTCGAGCAGTACTTC.

The J gene is TRBJ1-2, the V gene TRBV7-2; D remains unclear. The germline gives CDR1 SGHTA, CDR2 FQGNSA. V was shortened by 4 bases and J by 8 bases, with 20 bases between the two germline ends. This CDR3 contains 15 residues. CDR3 loop: CASSSRLAGSSGYTF. In DNA, the CDR3 is TGTGCCAGCAGCTCAAGACTAGCGGGATCGAGCGGCTACACCTTC.

This clonotype showed up many times. V is TRBV10-3 and J is TRBJ1-6, with D possibly matching TRBD1 (5 bases). The length of the CDR3 is 13 residues. The V and J ends lost 10 bases and 9 bases respectively, with 16 bases between them. The germline V gene has CDR1 ENHRY and CDR2 SYGVKD. The CDR3 bases are TGTGCCAGTTCCCGGGACTACGGTTCACCCCTCCACTTT. This codes for CASSRDYGSPLHF.

The chain joins TRBV12-3 or TRBV12-4 to TRBJ2-5, with D possibly called TRBD1 or TRBD2 (5 bases each). V was clipped by 6 bases and J by 4 bases, with 12 bases between them. The CDR3 extends over 13 amino acids. DNA for the CDR3: TGTGCCAGCAGCCAGGCTGGGACAGAGACCCAGTACTTC. Residues: CASSQAGTETQYF.

At least ten counts were recorded for this clonotype. The J gene is TRBJ2-7, the V gene TRBV2, with TRBD2 matching 8 bases. CDR3 size: 12 residues. In germline, CDR1 is SNHLY, CDR2 FYNNEI. The CDR3 region is CATAGGQYEQYF. The CDR3 coding sequence is TGTGCTACCGCGGGGGGTCAATACGAGCAGTACTTC.

A few counts support this clonotype. This chain connects TRBV4-3 to TRBJ2-7, with 11 nucleotides matching TRBD2. CDR3 length: 15 amino acids. Germline lookup yields CDR1 LGHNA and CDR2 YSLEER. V was clipped by 6 bases and J by 3 bases; unmatched bases: 7. The CDR3 nucleotides read TGCGCCAGCAGTCCCGGGACTAGCGGCGTCTACGAGCAGTACTTC. This encodes CASSPGTSGVYEQYF.

The genes are TRBV29-1 and TRBJ2-5, with D uncertain. Looked up from germline, CDR1 is SQVTM and CDR2 is ANQGSEA. The CDR3 has 14 amino acids. Trimming pared 7 bases from V and 0 bases from J, leaving 15 bases between. The CDR3 is CSARANTYQETQYF. CDR3 sequence (DNA): TGCAGCGCAAGAGCGAACACGTACCAAGAGACCCAGTACTTC.

This CDR3 is CASSQVTGQDYGYTF. CDR3 bases: TGCGCCAGCAGCCAAGTCACCGGACAGGATTATGGCTACACCTTC. V gene TRBV5-1 combines with J gene TRBJ1-2; 7 bases match TRBD1. The CDR3 consists of 15 residues. V shed 4 bases and J 5 bases; nucleotides not matched to a gene: 11. Looked up from germline, CDR1 is SGHRS and CDR2 is YFSETQ.

This clonotype was recorded many times. This chain links TRBV15 with TRBJ2-7; D is perhaps TRBD2 (6 bases). There are 16 residues in the CDR3. The germline gives CDR1 LNHNV, CDR2 YYDKDF (reference sequence). V lost 6 bases and J lost 3, with 21 bases in between. CDR3 sequence reads: CATSPLMGGLIYEQYF. DNA for the CDR3: TGTGCCACCAGTCCGTTAATGGGGGGACTGATCTACGAGCAGTACTTC.

This clonotype showed up many times. This chain uses TRBV29-1 with TRBJ2-7; TRBD2 matches 13 bases. The V and J ends lost 7 bases and 6 bases, in that order; junction bases with no gene match: 6. This CDR3 contains 13 residues. The germline gives CDR1 SQVTM, CDR2 ANQGSEA. The CDR3 protein is CSGGLAGDSEQYF. In nucleotides, the CDR3 is TGCAGCGGCGGACTAGCGGGAGACAGCGAGCAGTACTTC.

This clonotype has a count of ten or more. This chain joins TRBV7-2 and TRBJ1-6; 8 nucleotides match TRBD1. The CDR3 spans 14 residues. The germline V gene has CDR1 SGHTA and CDR2 FQGNSA. J gave up 6 bases and V 4 bases, and 2 bases lay outside the gene matches. CDR3 coding DNA: TGTGCCAGCAGCTCCACAGGGGGTAATTCACCCCTCCACTTT. Its translation: CASSSTGGNSPLHF.

This clonotype appeared a single time. A much larger clonotype is one base distant, so this may be a read error. The chain couples TRBV11-2 to TRBJ2-7, with D possibly being TRBD1 or TRBD2 (6 bases each). CDR3 length equals 15 residues. V gave up 2 bases and J gave up 6 bases, with 17 bases separating them. Germline assignment: CDR1 SGHAT and CDR2 FQNNGV. The CDR3 loop is CASSLQRGQTCEQYF. CDR3 DNA: TGTGCCAGCAGCTTACAACGGGGGCAGACCTGCGAGCAGTACTTC.

The chain is built from TRBV2 and TRBJ1-5, with a tentative D call TRBD1 (5 bases). Looked up from germline, CDR1 is SNHLY and CDR2 is FYNNEI. This CDR3 is built from 15 residues. Deletions cut 6 bases from V and 0 bases from J, with 12 bases between. CDR3: CASRNARVSNQPQHF. CDR3 coding DNA: TGTGCCAGCAGGAACGCCAGGGTTAGCAATCAGCCCCAGCATTTT. The entire variable domain, with the rest obtained from reference TRBV2 and TRBJ1-5, is as follows: EPEVTQTPSHQVTQMGQEVILRCVPISNHLYFYWYRQILGQKVEFLVSFYNNEISEKSEIFDDQFSVERPDGSNFTLKIRSTKLEDSAMYFCASRNARVSNQPQHFGDGTRLSIL.